These T cell receptor beta chains were read from a single sample in a study of blood T cell repertoires in COVID-19. Generated by immunoSEQ multiplex PCR, the TCRdb table keeps only in-frame clones and is missing some. The sample yields about 74,000 clones, 88% seen once. The specimen sequenced was peripheral blood. The source is a woman older than 75 with active or convalescent COVID-19. CDR3s include the opening cysteine and the closing phenylalanine or tryptophan. Fields, in order: V gene, clone size, D gene, J gene, CDR3 DNA, CDR3 protein. D genes are given only for firm matches. Clone size appears in some rows only: once, few, many, or a class for an expanded clone.

V gene: TRBV20-1; clone size: .; D gene: .; J gene: TRBJ1-2; CDR3 DNA: TGCAGTGCTGCACAGGGATATGGCTACACCTTC; CDR3 protein: CSAAQGYGYTF
V gene: TRBV4-3; clone size: .; D gene: .; J gene: TRBJ2-1; CDR3 DNA: TGCGCCAGCAGCCAAGGAGGTGTCAGGGTTCGTTACAATGAGCAGTTCTTC; CDR3 protein: CASSQGGVRVRYNEQFF
V gene: TRBV6-5; clone size: .; D gene: .; J gene: TRBJ1-6; CDR3 DNA: TGTGCCAGCAGCCCCGAGGAACCCCTCCACTTT; CDR3 protein: CASSPEEPLHF
V gene: TRBV5-1; clone size: .; D gene: .; J gene: TRBJ2-5; CDR3 DNA: TGCGCCAGCAGCTTCGGGGTGGAGACCCAGTACTTC; CDR3 protein: CASSFGVETQYF
V gene: TRBV27; clone size: .; D gene: .; J gene: TRBJ1-2; CDR3 DNA: TGTGCCAGCAGTGATACAGGCTTAGCTAACTATGGCTACACCTTC; CDR3 protein: CASSDTGLANYGYTF
V gene: TRBV9; clone size: .; D gene: .; J gene: TRBJ2-1; CDR3 DNA: TGTGCCAGCAGCGTCACAGACAGTACATACAATGAGCAGTTCTTC; CDR3 protein: CASSVTDSTYNEQFF
V gene: TRBV6-5; clone size: .; D gene: .; J gene: TRBJ1-1; CDR3 DNA: TGTGCCAGCAGTTCCAGGGTTTACACTGAAGCTTTCTTT; CDR3 protein: CASSSRVYTEAFF
V gene: TRBV27; clone size: .; D gene: TRBD1; J gene: TRBJ1-1; CDR3 DNA: TGTGCCAGCAGTTTGGACAGGAGGGCAACGGAAGCTTTCTTT; CDR3 protein: CASSLDRRATEAFF
V gene: TRBV6-1; clone size: once; D gene: TRBD1; J gene: TRBJ1-2; CDR3 DNA: TGTGCCAGCAGTGAATATGGACAGGGGGATGGCTACACCTTC; CDR3 protein: CASSEYGQGDGYTF
V gene: TRBV5-5; clone size: .; D gene: TRBD1; J gene: TRBJ1-5; CDR3 DNA: TGTGCCCCCGAGCGGTCGGGGACAGAGACTCATAGCAATCAGCCCCAGCATTTT; CDR3 protein: CAPERSGTETHSNQPQHF
V gene: TRBV11-3; clone size: .; D gene: .; J gene: TRBJ2-5; CDR3 DNA: TGTGCCAGCAGCTTAGACCCACAAGAGCGAGAGACCCAGTACTTC; CDR3 protein: CASSLDPQERETQYF
V gene: TRBV5-4; clone size: .; D gene: TRBD2; J gene: TRBJ2-3; CDR3 DNA: TGTGCCAGCCAACGCGGGGGGGCCCGGGATACGCAGTATTTT; CDR3 protein: CASQRGGARDTQYF
V gene: TRBV6-2/TRBV6-3; clone size: .; D gene: .; J gene: TRBJ2-7; CDR3 DNA: TGTGCCAGCAGTTACCGGAGGGGCAGGTACGAGCAGTACTTC; CDR3 protein: CASSYRRGRYEQYF
V gene: TRBV5-1; clone size: .; D gene: .; J gene: TRBJ2-5; CDR3 DNA: TGCGCCAGCAGCTTCGGGATCGAGACCCAGTACTTC; CDR3 protein: CASSFGIETQYF
V gene: TRBV10-3; clone size: .; D gene: .; J gene: TRBJ1-1; CDR3 DNA: TGTGCCATCAGTGAGTACGGGGCCCGGGGGGGCCTGAACACTGAAGCTTTCTTT; CDR3 protein: CAISEYGARGGLNTEAFF
V gene: TRBV5-4; clone size: .; D gene: TRBD1; J gene: TRBJ1-2; CDR3 DNA: TGTGCCAGCAGAAACCAGGGGGATGATGGCTACACCTTC; CDR3 protein: CASRNQGDDGYTF
V gene: TRBV19; clone size: .; D gene: TRBD1; J gene: TRBJ1-1; CDR3 DNA: TGTGCCAGTACCGTAAGGGGGCCTACATCGAACACTGAAGCTTTCTTT; CDR3 protein: CASTVRGPTSNTEAFF
V gene: TRBV24-1; clone size: .; D gene: .; J gene: TRBJ1-2; CDR3 DNA: TGTGCCACCAGTCAGGGCCCTGTTAACTATGGCTACACCTTC; CDR3 protein: CATSQGPVNYGYTF
V gene: TRBV10-3; clone size: .; D gene: TRBD1; J gene: TRBJ1-4; CDR3 DNA: TGTGCCATCAGTGGGGCGACAGGGATTAATGAAAAACTGTTTTTT; CDR3 protein: CAISGATGINEKLFF